This T cell receptor (beta chain) was obtained from a study of Ad26.COV2.S vaccination and SARS-CoV-2 variants. Treatment defined: about 20 received Ad26.COV2.S at low or high dose, single or two shots; roughly five received placebo; per-sample allocation not given. Specimen acquisition occurred on day 63 following the initial vaccine or placebo injection. TCRdb's copy holds only in-frame clones and misses some; the assay was immunoSEQ multiplex PCR. This table holds 400,000 to 500,000 clones, roughly 89% found once. This clone is a singleton in its sample. This material consisted of peripheral blood, taken in a trial of Ad26.COV2.S vaccine versus placebo. The origin of this receptor is a person between 18 and 65 years old who received the Ad26.COV2.S COVID-19 vaccine or a placebo.

CDR3 sequence reads: CASSPDPTRETQYF. CDR3 in DNA: TGTGCCAGCAGCCCCGACCCCACGCGGGAGACCCAGTACTTC. J is TRBJ2-5 and V is TRBV11-3, with unresolved D. Trimming pared 5 bases from V and 5 bases from J, leaving 15 bases between. CDR1 is SGHNT, CDR2 YENEEA, per germline. CDR3 length: 14 amino acids.